This T cell receptor beta chain was identified in a study of blood T cell repertoires in COVID-19 (dated by TCRdb to the early 2020s). Notes on the research overall: Samples from collaborators originated in the United States, Italy and Spain and spanned both the acute and convalescent phases of COVID-19. The prospective study material was composed of cDNA or gDNA derived from T cells, B-cell-depleted T cells, or PBMCs. Subjects who had been exposed to COVID-19, were actively infected with it, or had recovered from it provided the deeply sampled blood TCRbeta repertoires that made up the dataset. The repertoires were made available in a free public database intended to serve as a resource for research on the immune response to SARS-CoV-2. Samples were obtained from the ongoing ImmuneRACE study (first 160 participants) and from some 1,200 subjects provided by 6 global collaborators. Sample metadata almost always included a de-identified subject ID, COVID-19 status, age in years and sex. Where HLA class I and class II types were available, the types were taken from metadata supplied by the sample provider, not from assay-based typing.

V loses 6 bases of germline sequence and J loses 4 bases, and the interval between the two ends is 10 bases. The CDR3 measures 14 amino acids from cysteine to phenylalanine. This entry keeps only the CDR3 DNA: 42 bases, framed from base 1. CDR1 and CDR2, per the germline V gene, are MDHEN and SYDVKM. In the case of this clone: The antigen this receptor binds is unknown. The sample holds no much larger clone one base away, and base qualities are not on file.

Broad study findings and their caveats: The amount of clinical and demographic metadata varied by source and participant and was provided uncurated.

TCRbeta CDR3 regions were amplified from genomic DNA by means of the immunoSEQ Assay, a bias-controlled multiplex PCR. The authors processed their data as follows. Within the assay, amplification of reference gene primers was used to estimate how many nucleated cells each sample contained. To quantify the absolute abundance of each unique TCRbeta CDR3 rearrangement, sequence reads were collapsed and filtered. For each sample, productive Simpson clonality was calculated by taking the square root of Simpson's diversity index across productive rearrangements. TCRdb took this table from immuneACCESS and kept in-frame rearrangements with V and J called. Such tables lack part of the clones; where checked against another copy, unresolved V genes explain under half of the gap, and the rest is unexplained. V and J calls and clone size are copied from that table; D and trimming were computed from the DNA. Within this sample are over 200,000 clones, with around four fifths of them counted one time only. The ten top clones hold roughly 2.7% of the sample.

Whole blood was collected in K2EDTA tubes by collaborating institutions according to the institutions' own protocols. For TCRbeta analysis, collaborators shipped samples in one of three forms: frozen whole blood, isolated PBMCs, or DNA extracted from either of those sample types. The clonotype originates from a woman aged 40 to 50 with active or convalescent COVID-19. The sample was peripheral blood. Here the chain combines TRBV28 and TRBJ1-6, with a tentative D gene TRBD1 over 6 matching bases. The nucleotides are TGTGCCAGCAGCCCCACAGGGTATAATTCACCCCTCCACTTT. Protein translation: CASSPTGYNSPLHF.